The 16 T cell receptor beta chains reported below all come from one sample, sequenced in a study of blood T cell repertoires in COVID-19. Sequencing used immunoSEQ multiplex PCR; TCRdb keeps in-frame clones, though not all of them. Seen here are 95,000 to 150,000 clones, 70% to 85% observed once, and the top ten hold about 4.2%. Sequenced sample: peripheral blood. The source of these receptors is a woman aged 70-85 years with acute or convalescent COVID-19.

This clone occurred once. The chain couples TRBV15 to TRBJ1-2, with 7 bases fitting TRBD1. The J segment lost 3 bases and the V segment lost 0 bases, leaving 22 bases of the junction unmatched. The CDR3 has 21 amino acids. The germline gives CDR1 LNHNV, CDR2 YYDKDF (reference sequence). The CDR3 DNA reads TGTGCCACCAGCAGAGATCGTTACTTCGGGACAGACGATGGTGGGTACTATGGCTACACCTTC. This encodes CATSRDRYFGTDDGGYYGYTF.

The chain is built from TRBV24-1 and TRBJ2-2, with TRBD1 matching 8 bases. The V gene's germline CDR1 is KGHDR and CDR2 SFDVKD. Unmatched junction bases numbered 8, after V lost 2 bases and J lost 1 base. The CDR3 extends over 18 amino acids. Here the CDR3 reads CATSDSTGERGNTGELFF. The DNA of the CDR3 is TGTGCCACCAGTGATTCGACAGGGGAGAGAGGGAACACCGGGGAGCTGTTTTTT.

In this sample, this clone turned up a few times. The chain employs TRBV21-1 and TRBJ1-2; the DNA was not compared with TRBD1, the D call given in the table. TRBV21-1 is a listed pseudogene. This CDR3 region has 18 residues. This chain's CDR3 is CASSKAPKWDRGNYGYTF. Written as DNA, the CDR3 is TGTGCCAGCAGCAAAGCGCCAAAATGGGACAGGGGGAACTATGGCTACACCTTC.

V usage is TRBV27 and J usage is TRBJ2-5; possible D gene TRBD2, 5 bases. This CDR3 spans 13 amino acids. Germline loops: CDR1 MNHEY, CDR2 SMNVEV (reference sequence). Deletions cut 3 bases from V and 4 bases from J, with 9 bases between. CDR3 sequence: CASSFSRGETQYF. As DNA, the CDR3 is TGTGCCAGCAGTTTTAGCCGGGGAGAGACCCAGTACTTC.

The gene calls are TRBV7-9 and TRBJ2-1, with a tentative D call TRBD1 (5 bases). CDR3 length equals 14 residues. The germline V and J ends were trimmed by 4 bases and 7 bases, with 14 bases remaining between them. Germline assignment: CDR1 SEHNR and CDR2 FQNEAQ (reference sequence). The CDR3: CASSSAGKLNEQFF. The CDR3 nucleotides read TGTGCCAGCAGCTCGGCAGGGAAACTAAATGAGCAGTTCTTC.

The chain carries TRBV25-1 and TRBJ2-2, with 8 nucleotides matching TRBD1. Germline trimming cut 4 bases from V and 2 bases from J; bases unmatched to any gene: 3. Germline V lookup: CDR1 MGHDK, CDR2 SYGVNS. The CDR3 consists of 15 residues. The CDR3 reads CASSARGRNTGELFF. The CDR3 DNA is TGTGCCAGCAGTGCCAGGGGGCGTAACACCGGGGAGCTGTTTTTT.

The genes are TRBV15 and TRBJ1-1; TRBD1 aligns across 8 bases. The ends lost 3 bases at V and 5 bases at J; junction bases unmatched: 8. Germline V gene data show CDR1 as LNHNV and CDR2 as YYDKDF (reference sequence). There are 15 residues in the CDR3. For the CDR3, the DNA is TGTGCCACCAGCAGCAGGGGGCGGGGTGGGACTGAAGCTTTCTTT. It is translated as CATSSRGRGGTEAFF.

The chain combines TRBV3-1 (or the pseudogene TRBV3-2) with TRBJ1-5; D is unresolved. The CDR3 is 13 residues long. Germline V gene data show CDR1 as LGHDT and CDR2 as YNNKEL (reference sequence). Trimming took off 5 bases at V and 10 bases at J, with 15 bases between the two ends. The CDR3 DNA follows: TGTGCCAGCAGCGACACCACAGTCGGACCCCAGCATTTT. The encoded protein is CASSDTTVGPQHF.

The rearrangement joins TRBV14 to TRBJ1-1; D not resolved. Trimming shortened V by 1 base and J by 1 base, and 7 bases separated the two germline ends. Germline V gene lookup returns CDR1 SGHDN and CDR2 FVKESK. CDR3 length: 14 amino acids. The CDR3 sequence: CASSQGGRNTEAFF. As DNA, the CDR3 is TGTGCCAGCAGCCAAGGAGGGAGGAACACTGAAGCTTTCTTT.

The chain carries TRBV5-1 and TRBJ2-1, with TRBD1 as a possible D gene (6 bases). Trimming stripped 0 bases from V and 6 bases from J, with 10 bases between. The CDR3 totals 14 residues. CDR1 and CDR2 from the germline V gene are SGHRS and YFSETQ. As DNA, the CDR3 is TGCGCCAGCAGCTTGGCGGACAGTCGCAATGAGCAGTTCTTC. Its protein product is CASSLADSRNEQFF.

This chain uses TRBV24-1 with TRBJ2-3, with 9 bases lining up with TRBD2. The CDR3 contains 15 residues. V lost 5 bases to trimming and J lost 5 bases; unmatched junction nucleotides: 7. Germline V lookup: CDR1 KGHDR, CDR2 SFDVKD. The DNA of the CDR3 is TGTGCCACCAGTGCAGGGCGGGGGGGCCGAGATACGCAGTATTTT. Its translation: CATSAGRGGRDTQYF.

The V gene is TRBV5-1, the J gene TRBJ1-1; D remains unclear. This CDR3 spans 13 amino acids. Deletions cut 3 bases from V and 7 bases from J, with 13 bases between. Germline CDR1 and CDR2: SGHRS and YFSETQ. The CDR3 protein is CASSSEVGFEAFF. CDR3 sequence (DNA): TGCGCCAGCAGCTCGGAGGTTGGGTTTGAAGCTTTCTTT.

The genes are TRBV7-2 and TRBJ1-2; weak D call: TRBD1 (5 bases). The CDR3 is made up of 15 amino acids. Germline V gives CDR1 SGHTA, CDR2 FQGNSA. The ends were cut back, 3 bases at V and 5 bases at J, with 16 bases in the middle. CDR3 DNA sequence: TGTGCCAGCAGCTTGGGTGGGACCGGGGGTTATGGCTACACCTTC. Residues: CASSLGGTGGYGYTF. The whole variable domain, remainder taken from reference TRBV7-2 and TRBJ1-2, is GAGVSQSPSNKVTEKGKDVELRCDPISGHTALYWYRQSLGQGLEFLIYFQGNSAPDKSGLPSDRFSAERTGGSVSTLTIQRTQQEDSAVYLCASSLGGTGGYGYTFGSGTRLTVV.

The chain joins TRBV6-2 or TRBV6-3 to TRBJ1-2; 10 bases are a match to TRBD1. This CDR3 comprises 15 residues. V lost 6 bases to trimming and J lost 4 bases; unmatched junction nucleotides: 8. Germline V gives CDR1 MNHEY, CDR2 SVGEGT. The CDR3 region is CASSRGQGVGYGYTF. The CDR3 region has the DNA TGTGCCAGCAGCCGTGGACAGGGGGTTGGCTATGGCTACACCTTC.

The CDR3 protein is CASSLAGTNEKLFF. The CDR3 coding sequence is TGTGCCAGCAGCTTGGCCGGGACTAATGAAAAACTGTTTTTT. This chain links TRBV5-8 with TRBJ1-4; D not resolved. CDR3 length: 14 amino acids. CDR1 is SGHTS and CDR2 is YDEGEE in the germline V gene. Trimming shortened V by 0 bases and J by 2 bases, and 5 bases separated the two germline ends.

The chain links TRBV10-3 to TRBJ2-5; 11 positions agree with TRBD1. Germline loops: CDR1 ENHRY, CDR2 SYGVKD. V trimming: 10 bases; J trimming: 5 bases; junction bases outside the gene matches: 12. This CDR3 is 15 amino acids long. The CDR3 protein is CASRGQGAPRETQYF. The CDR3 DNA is TGTGCCAGCAGAGGACAGGGGGCGCCCCGGGAGACCCAGTACTTC.